This T cell receptor beta chain was obtained from a study of T cells in Graves' hyperthyroidism and ophthalmopathy. Findings and limits, study-wide: The model identified upcoming ophthalmopathy a median approximately six months ahead of onset. Most clonotypes expanded in the thyroid (above 0.001) were also present in blood.

The sample holds many counts of this clonotype. What it binds is not known. Source material for PBMCs was over 7.5 ml fresh peripheral blood. Amplification of TCR beta CDR3 regions was performed using RNA transcripts as template. A set of HTBI primers served as the primers for a first-round RT-PCR of the TCR CDR3. TCRdb re-called the multiplex PCR reads through MiXCR, storing one row per CDR3 protein. The sample records some 440,000 distinct CDR3 sequences, approximately 14% being singletons. The germline gives CDR1 SGHVS, CDR2 FQNEAQ. This CDR3 is 14 amino acids long. V shed 1 base, J shed 7 bases, and the junction held 7 bases outside the gene matches.

The chain combines TRBV7-8 with TRBJ2-7; 7 bases agree with TRBD1. Sequencing was performed on blood. The clonotype comes from a woman in her late teens or twenties with Graves' hyperthyroidism. The CDR3 protein is CASSLVVGGGEQYF. CDR3 nucleotide sequence: TGTGCCAGCAGCTTAGTAGTAGGGGGCGGGGAGCAGTACTTC.